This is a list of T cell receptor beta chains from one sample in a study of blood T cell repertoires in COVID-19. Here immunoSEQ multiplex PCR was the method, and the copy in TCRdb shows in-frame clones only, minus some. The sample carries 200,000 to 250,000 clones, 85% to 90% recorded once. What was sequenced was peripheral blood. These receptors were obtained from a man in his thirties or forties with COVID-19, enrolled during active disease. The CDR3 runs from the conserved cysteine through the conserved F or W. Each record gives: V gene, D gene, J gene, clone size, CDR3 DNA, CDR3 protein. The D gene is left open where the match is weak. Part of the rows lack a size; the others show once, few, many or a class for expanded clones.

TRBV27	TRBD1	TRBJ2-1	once	TGTGCCAGCGGGCTACAGGCAGGGGGTCATGAGCAGTTCTTC	CASGLQAGGHEQFF
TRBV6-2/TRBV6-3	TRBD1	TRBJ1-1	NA	TGTGCCAGCAGTCCCAGGGGGCCTGAAGCTTTCTTT	CASSPRGPEAFF
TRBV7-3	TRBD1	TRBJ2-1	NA	TGTGCCAGCAGCTCCCTCGACAGGGGTGAGCAGTTCTTC	CASSSLDRGEQFF
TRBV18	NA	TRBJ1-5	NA	TGTGCCAGCTCACCGGGAGCCGGGACACCCAATCAGCCCCAGCATTTT	CASSPGAGTPNQPQHF
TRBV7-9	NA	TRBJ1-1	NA	TGTGCCAGCAGCCGGGACACTTTGAACACTGAAGCTTTCTTT	CASSRDTLNTEAFF
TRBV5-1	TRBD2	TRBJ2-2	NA	TGCGCCAGCAGCTATCGAACCCCAGGACGGGGAGGCGGCGGGGGAATGGTAGCCGGGGAGCTGTTTTTT	CASSYRTPGRGGGGGMVAGELFF
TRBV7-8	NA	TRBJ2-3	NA	TGTGCCAGCAGCTTAGATGGCAGGGCGGTTCCAGATACGCAGTATTTT	CASSLDGRAVPDTQYF
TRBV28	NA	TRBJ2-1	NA	TGTGCCAGCAGTTTCCCCCGGACTGGGGTCTCCTACAATGAGCAGTTCTTC	CASSFPRTGVSYNEQFF
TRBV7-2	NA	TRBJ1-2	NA	TGTGCCAGCAGCTTAGCTCCGGGGGGGCAGGGGCTAGTCTATGGCTACACCTTC	CASSLAPGGQGLVYGYTF
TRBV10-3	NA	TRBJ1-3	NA	TGTGCCATCGGGAACAGGGTAGGCGGAAACACCATATATTTT	CAIGNRVGGNTIYF
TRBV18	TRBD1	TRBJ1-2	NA	TGTGCCAGCTCACCAACTACCTCATACAGGGGGCATGTCTATGGCTACACCTTC	CASSPTTSYRGHVYGYTF
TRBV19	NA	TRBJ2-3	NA	TGTGCCAGCAGAATCGGCTGGGGAGCTAGCACAGATACGCAGTATTTT	CASRIGWGASTDTQYF
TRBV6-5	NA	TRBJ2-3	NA	TGTGCCAGCGTCGGGGGAAGCACAGATACGCAGTATTTT	CASVGGSTDTQYF
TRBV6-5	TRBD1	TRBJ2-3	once	TGTGCCAGCAGGGAGGACAGGGCAGATACGCAGTATTTT	CASREDRADTQYF
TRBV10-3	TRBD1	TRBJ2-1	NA	TGTGCCATCAGGGCCACAGGGGCGAACTACAATGAGCAGTTCTTC	CAIRATGANYNEQFF
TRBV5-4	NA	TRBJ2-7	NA	TGTGCCAGCAGCTTGGGGACAGAGTCCTACGAGCAGTACTTC	CASSLGTESYEQYF
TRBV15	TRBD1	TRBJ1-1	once	TGTGCCACCAGCCGAAAGAGTCTGACAGGGGGCGCCGGAGCTTTCTTT	CATSRKSLTGGAGAFF